One and the same sample provided the 12 T cell receptor beta chains below, sequenced in a study of beta chain features in type 1 diabetes. Every bit of the isolated RNA underwent reverse transcription, so sequencing read expressed TCRB transcripts. TCRdb's copy holds only in-frame clones and misses some; the assay was immunoSEQ multiplex PCR. The table lists 680,000 or so clones, about a sixth of them singletons. The sequenced material came from naive CD4+ T cells from blood. The receptors shown here come from a man aged 18 to 30 in good health.

In this sample, this clone turned up a few times. The V gene is TRBV7-9, the J gene TRBJ1-2; D call uncertain. The CDR3 extends over 14 amino acids. Trimming took off 4 bases at V and 4 bases at J, with 13 bases between the two ends. Germline V gene lookup returns CDR1 SEHNR and CDR2 FQNEAQ (reference sequence). The CDR3 coding sequence is TGTGCCAGCAGCTCTGAGGTGGTCACCTATGGCTACACCTTC. Translation: CASSSEVVTYGYTF.

This clone was counted a few times. J is TRBJ2-5 and V is TRBV6-4; weak D call: TRBD1 (6 bases). The germline V gene has CDR1 MRHNA and CDR2 SNTAGT. Trimming took off 0 bases at V and 7 bases at J, with 9 bases between the two ends. This CDR3 has 13 amino acids. The CDR3 spells CASSDSLTGTQYF. The DNA of the CDR3 is TGTGCCAGCAGTGACTCATTGACAGGGACCCAGTACTTC.

This clone was counted only a few times. The V call is TRBV6-5, the J call TRBJ2-7, with 7 bases identical to TRBD1. The CDR3 has 15 residues. V shed 0 bases and J 5 bases; nucleotides not matched to a gene: 7. CDR1 MNHEY and CDR2 SVGAGI come from the germline V gene. CDR3 loop: CASSYSRQGVNEQYF. CDR3 nucleotide sequence: TGTGCCAGCAGTTACTCGAGGCAGGGGGTCAACGAGCAGTACTTC.

CDR3 in amino acids: CATGAPGYTF. The CDR3 DNA reads TGTGCCACCGGGGCTCCTGGCTACACCTTC. V is TRBV7-9 and J is TRBJ1-2, with a tentative D call TRBD1 (5 bases). Germline V gene sequence: CDR1 SEHNR, CDR2 FQNEAQ (reference sequence). V shed 10 bases and J shed 7 bases, with 10 bases lying between them. The CDR3 runs 10 residues.

On this clone: This specimen includes other DNA sequences encoding the same CDR3. This chain links TRBV4-2 with TRBJ2-6; 7 bases agree with TRBD2. Trimming took 0 bases from V and 2 from J; bases not matched to a gene: 4. CDR1 and CDR2 (germline): LGHNA, YNFKEQ. CDR3 length: 17 residues. CDR3 DNA sequence: TGTGCCAGCAGCCAAGATCCCGGGGGGACTGGGGCCAACGTCCTGACTTTC. It translates to CASSQDPGGTGANVLTF.

This chain joins TRBV25-1 and TRBJ1-2, with 7 bases that match TRBD1. V lost 6 bases, J lost 6 bases, and 13 bases stayed unmatched. CDR3 length equals 15 residues. CDR1 and CDR2 from the germline V gene are MGHDK and SYGVNS. The CDR3: CASRQDQGGQNGYTF. As DNA, the CDR3 is TGTGCCAGCAGGCAAGATCAGGGGGGTCAGAATGGCTACACCTTC.

This rearrangement joins TRBV20-1 to TRBJ2-1; D may correspond to TRBD1 or TRBD2 (5 bases each). V lost 3 bases, J lost 10 bases, and 7 bases lay in between. CDR3 size: 10 residues. Per the germline V gene, CDR1 is DFQATT and CDR2 is SNEGSKA (reference sequence). CDR3 amino acids: CSARWDEQFF. Here the CDR3 DNA reads TGCAGTGCTAGGTGGGACGAGCAGTTCTTC.

Comment on this clone: This sample also contains other DNA sequences that code for the same CDR3. V gene TRBV29-1 combines with J gene TRBJ2-7; tentatively, D is TRBD1 (6 bases). This CDR3 has 12 amino acids. Trimming took off 4 bases at V and 2 bases at J, with 9 bases between the two ends. The germline gives CDR1 SQVTM, CDR2 ANQGSEA. The CDR3 loop is CSVVQGAYEQYF. The CDR3, as DNA: TGCAGCGTTGTACAGGGTGCCTACGAGCAGTACTTC.

This clone came up a few times. The chain has TRBV2 and TRBJ1-5; possible D gene TRBD1, 5 bases. The CDR3 runs 13 residues. CDR1 SNHLY and CDR2 FYNNEI come from the germline V gene. V was clipped by 7 bases and J by 6 bases, with 13 bases between them. In DNA form, the CDR3 reads TGTGCCAGCATTGCGGGGCCGGGTCAGCCCCAGCATTTT. Translated, it gives CASIAGPGQPQHF.

This rearrangement joins TRBV6-1 to TRBJ1-2; 8 bases align to TRBD1. Trimming cost V 2 bases and J 7 bases; bases outside gene matches: 6. CDR1 is MNHNS, CDR2 SASEGT, per germline. This CDR3 spans 14 amino acids. CDR3 in DNA: TGTGCCAGCAGTGAAAGGACAGGGCATGCTGGCTACACCTTC. Residues: CASSERTGHAGYTF.

The gene calls are TRBV6-1 and TRBJ2-4, with D unclear. This CDR3 contains 15 residues. Germline CDR1 MNHNS, CDR2 SASEGT. The V and J ends lost 3 bases and 4 bases respectively, with 13 bases between them. CDR3 in amino acids: CASSDSQSRKNIQYF. The CDR3 DNA reads as TGTGCCAGCAGTGATTCGCAGAGTAGGAAAAACATTCAGTACTTC.

This chain links TRBV13 with TRBJ1-1; perhaps TRBD1 as D (6 bases). With 5 bases removed from V and 4 bases from J, the gap between germline ends came to 20 bases. The CDR3 extends over 16 amino acids. CDR1 is PRHDT and CDR2 is FYEKMQ in the germline V gene (reference sequence). The DNA of the CDR3 is TGTGCCAGCAGCCCAAGTCGGGGGCTGGGCGGCACTGAAGCTTTCTTT. It specifies CASSPSRGLGGTEAFF.